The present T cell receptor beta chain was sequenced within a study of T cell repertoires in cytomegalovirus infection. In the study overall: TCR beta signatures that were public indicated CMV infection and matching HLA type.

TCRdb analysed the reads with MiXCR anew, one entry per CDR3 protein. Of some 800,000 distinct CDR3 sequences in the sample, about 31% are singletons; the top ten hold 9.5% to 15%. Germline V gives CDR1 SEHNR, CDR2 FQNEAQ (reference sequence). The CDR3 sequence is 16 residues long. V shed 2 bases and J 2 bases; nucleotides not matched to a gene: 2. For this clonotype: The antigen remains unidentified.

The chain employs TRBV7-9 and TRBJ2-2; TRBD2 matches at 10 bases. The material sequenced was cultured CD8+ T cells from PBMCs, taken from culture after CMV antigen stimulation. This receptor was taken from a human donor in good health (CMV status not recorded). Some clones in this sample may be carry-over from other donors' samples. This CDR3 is CASSLSSGGNTGELFF. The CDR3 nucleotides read TGTGCCAGCAGCTTATCTAGCGGGGGTAACACCGGGGAGCTGTTTTTT.